This T cell receptor (beta chain) was recorded in a study of graft-versus-host responses after intestinal transplantation. Study-level points and caveats: GvH clonotypes were identified within recipient marrow, with a subset emerging first in ileum or blood.

The length of the CDR3 is 15 residues. Trimming took 5 bases from V and 2 from J; bases not matched to a gene: 8. CDR1 is MNHNY and CDR2 is SVGAGI in the germline V gene (reference sequence). With respect to this clone: Its antigen is undetermined.

The assay was immunoSEQ multiplex PCR, and TCRdb's table has in-frame clones only and misses some. The sample carries 20,000 to 25,000 clones, over 80% recorded once. The chain uses TRBV6-6 and TRBJ2-5; TRBD2 aligns across 7 bases. This receptor was obtained from a human patient who received an intestinal transplant, so some T cells may come from the graft donor. This specimen consisted of PBMCs, obtained about 260 days after intestinal transplant. CDR3: CASSKKRGRQETQYF. CDR3 coding DNA: TGTGCCAGCAGTAAAAAGCGGGGACGACAAGAGACCCAGTACTTC.